The entry below gives a single T cell receptor beta chain sequence along with its context. CDR1 and CDR2 (germline): SGHAT, FQNNGV. This CDR3 spans 13 amino acids. Trimming left V 5 bases short and J 6 bases short, with 11 bases between. The data were obtained in a study of blood T cell repertoires in COVID-19. Assay used: immunoSEQ multiplex PCR; TCRdb lists only in-frame clones, some missing. The table records approximately 260,000 clones, 87% of them present only once. Recruits, aged roughly 18 to 89 years, lived in about two dozen US areas. Donors were grouped by their self-reported clinical history.

The sequenced sample was PBMCs or T cells enriched from blood (not recorded which). The chain couples TRBV11-2 to TRBJ2-1, with D possibly matching TRBD1 (5 bases). This TCR was sampled from a woman aged 25 to 45 with acute COVID-19. The CDR3 spells CASSLRQSNEQFF. CDR3 DNA: TGTGCCAGCAGCCTGCGACAGTCCAATGAGCAGTTCTTC.